This T cell receptor (beta chain) was recovered during a study of T cell repertoires in aging, cancer and after chemotherapy. Study-wide points: In each cancer cohort, median generation probability increased across chemotherapy, suggesting thymic output rebounded.

The template was genomic DNA from peripheral blood, not RNA. Rearranged V-D-J TRB sequences were amplified with a mixed TRB-A/B primer pool. MiXCR, run by TCRdb on the multiplex PCR reads, gives a single entry per CDR3 protein. Seen here are more than 7,000 distinct CDR3 sequences, 30% to 40% observed once, and the top ten hold 3% to 3.5%. V dropped 8 bases and J dropped 0 bases, with 10 bases sitting between them. The CDR3 has 12 residues. Germline CDR1 is DFQATT and CDR2 is SNEGSKA (reference sequence). Comment on this clonotype: What it binds is unknown.

This receptor was obtained from a human donor in good health. The sequenced material came from blood. V and J are TRBV20-1 and TRBJ2-5, with D hard to call. The CDR3 region is CSSKRYQETQYF. In nucleotides, the CDR3 is TGCAGTTCAAAGAGGTACCAAGAGACCCAGTACTTC.